The 10 T cell receptor beta chains below were found in one sample sequenced in a study of T cells in Graves' hyperthyroidism and ophthalmopathy. Authors of the study amplified TCR beta CDR3 regions from RNA transcripts. TCR CDR3 underwent first-round RT-PCR with the HTBI primer set. TCRdb redid the calling of the multiplex PCR reads with MiXCR, one entry per CDR3 protein. The table lists about 300,000 distinct CDR3 sequences, roughly 19% of them singletons. Sequences were obtained from blood. These receptors came from a man between 45 and 60 years old with Graves' ophthalmopathy.

This clonotype has only a few counts. The rearrangement joins TRBV7-6 to TRBJ1-3; 10 nucleotides match TRBD1. Trimming removed 5 bases from V and 0 bases from J; junction bases left unmatched: 7. This CDR3 contains 17 residues. CDR1 and CDR2 (germline): SGHVS, FNYEAQ. This CDR3 reads CASSPRQGASSGNTIYF. The CDR3 nucleotides read TGTGCCAGCAGCCCTCGACAGGGGGCCAGCTCTGGAAACACCATATATTTT.

This clonotype was observed a few times. V and J are TRBV6-1 and TRBJ1-4; D not certain. V was trimmed by 6 bases and J by 6 bases, leaving 11 bases between them. The CDR3 loop spans 13 amino acids. Germline CDR1 and CDR2: MNHNS and SASEGT. CDR3: CASRAGRDEKLFF. CDR3 bases: TGTGCCAGCAGAGCAGGACGGGATGAAAAACTGTTTTTT.

This chain links TRBV5-4 with TRBJ2-3, with a weak D call TRBD2 (6 bases). Germline CDR1 SGHNT, CDR2 YYREEE (reference sequence). The CDR3 extends over 15 amino acids. V gave up 0 bases and J gave up 5 bases, with 13 bases separating them. The CDR3 region has the DNA TGTGCCAGCAGCTTGGCACTAGCCGGGGTAGATACGCAGTATTTT. Its protein product is CASSLALAGVDTQYF.

V and J are TRBV5-1 and TRBJ1-1; no clear D. Trimming took 0 bases from V and 1 from J, leaving 7 bases between them. The CDR3 length is 14 residues. The germline V gene encodes CDR1 SGHRS and CDR2 YFSETQ. The CDR3 loop reads CASSLAPGNTEAFF. CDR3 DNA sequence: TGCGCCAGCAGCTTGGCCCCGGGGAACACTGAAGCTTTCTTT.

This clonotype was observed a few times. This sequence joins TRBV19 and TRBJ2-3, with D unclear. There are 15 residues in the CDR3. CDR1 and CDR2 from the germline V gene are LNHDA and SQIVND (reference sequence). Trimming removed 2 bases from V and 2 bases from J, with 11 bases in between. The CDR3 is CASSILNRPTDTQYF. CDR3 DNA sequence: TGTGCCAGTAGTATATTGAACAGACCCACAGATACGCAGTATTTT. The whole variable domain, filled in from reference TRBV19 and TRBJ2-3, reads DGGITQSPKYLFRKEGQNVTLSCEQNLNHDAMYWYRQDPGQGLRLIYYSQIVNDFQKGDIAEGYSVSREKKESFPLTVTSAQKNPTAFYLCASSILNRPTDTQYFGPGTRLTVL.

This chain connects TRBV20-1 to TRBJ2-1; 8 bases map to TRBD2. This CDR3 has 17 amino acids. Germline V gives CDR1 DFQATT, CDR2 SNEGSKA (reference sequence). After removal of 3 bases from V and 5 bases from J, the junction contained 15 bases not matched to a gene. The CDR3 sequence: CSARRSVKSGGNNEQFF. DNA for the CDR3: TGCAGTGCTAGGAGGTCCGTCAAAAGCGGGGGTAACAATGAGCAGTTCTTC.

CDR3 protein: CASSLYIQETQYF. CDR3 coding DNA: TGTGCCAGCAGTTTATACATCCAAGAGACCCAGTACTTC. The chain recombines TRBV12-3 or TRBV12-4 with TRBJ2-5; D is undetermined. Trimming shortened V by 2 bases and J by 1 base, and 5 bases separated the two germline ends. The CDR3 spans 13 residues.

The chain combines TRBV6-1 with TRBJ2-3, with 10 positions matching TRBD2. The length of the CDR3 is 15 residues. The germline V gene has CDR1 MNHNS and CDR2 SASEGT. V lost 6 bases and J lost 3; bases outside the gene matches: 6. The CDR3 here is CASRDSGRGTDTQYF. In nucleotides, the CDR3 is TGTGCCAGCAGAGACAGCGGGAGGGGGACAGATACGCAGTATTTT.

A word on this clonotype: A single base separates this from a much larger clone, so it may be a read error. For the CDR3, the DNA is TGTGCCAGTGGACGGGCCATTTCGCTTGGCTACACCTTC. This sequence encodes CASGRAISLGYTF. The chain uses TRBV28 and TRBJ1-2; D call uncertain. The length of the CDR3 is 13 residues. Trimming stripped 9 bases from V and 7 bases from J, with 18 bases between. Germline assignment: CDR1 MDHEN and CDR2 SYDVKM.

The chain joins TRBV28 to TRBJ2-7, with D perhaps matching TRBD2 (5 bases). CDR3 length equals 14 residues. Between the trimmed V and J ends, which lost 2 bases and 4 bases, there was a span of 12 bases. Germline loops: CDR1 MDHEN, CDR2 SYDVKM. CDR3 sequence (DNA): TGTGCCAGCAGTTTAGAGGGAGTTGGGTACGAGCAGTACTTC. Residues: CASSLEGVGYEQYF.